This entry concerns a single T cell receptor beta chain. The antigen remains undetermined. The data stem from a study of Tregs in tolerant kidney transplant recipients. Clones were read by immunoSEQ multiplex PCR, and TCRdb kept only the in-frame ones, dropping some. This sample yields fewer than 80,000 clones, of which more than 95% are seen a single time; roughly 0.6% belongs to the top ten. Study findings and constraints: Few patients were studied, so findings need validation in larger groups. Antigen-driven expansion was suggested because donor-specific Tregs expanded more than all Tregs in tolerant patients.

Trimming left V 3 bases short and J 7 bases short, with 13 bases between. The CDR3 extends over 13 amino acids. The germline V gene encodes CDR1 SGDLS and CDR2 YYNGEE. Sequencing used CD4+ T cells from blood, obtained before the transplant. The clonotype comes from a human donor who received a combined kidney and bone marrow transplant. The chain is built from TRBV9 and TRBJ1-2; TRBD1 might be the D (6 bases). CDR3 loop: CASSAQGRRGYTF. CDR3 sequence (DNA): TGTGCCAGCAGCGCCCAGGGGCGACGTGGCTACACCTTC.